This T cell receptor (beta chain) was obtained from a study of T cells after yellow fever vaccination. V shed 2 bases and J 5 bases; nucleotides not matched to a gene: 2. Looked up from germline, CDR1 is SQVTM and CDR2 is ANQGSEA. CDR3 length: 12 residues. The table lists this clonotype with many counts. TCRdb itself ran the 5' RACE reads through MiXCR, one entry per CDR3 protein. The sample includes 300,000 to 450,000 distinct CDR3 sequences, 6.2% seen only once; the top ten take approximately 15%. The sample here was PBMCs, taken 5 days after the yellow fever booster vaccination. The TCR comes from a young man who received the YFV17D yellow fever vaccine. J is TRBJ2-5 and V is TRBV29-1, with 7 bases lining up with TRBD2. The CDR3 nucleotides read TGCAGCGTTGAATTCGGGAGGGAGACCCAGTACTTC. Translated, it gives CSVEFGRETQYF.